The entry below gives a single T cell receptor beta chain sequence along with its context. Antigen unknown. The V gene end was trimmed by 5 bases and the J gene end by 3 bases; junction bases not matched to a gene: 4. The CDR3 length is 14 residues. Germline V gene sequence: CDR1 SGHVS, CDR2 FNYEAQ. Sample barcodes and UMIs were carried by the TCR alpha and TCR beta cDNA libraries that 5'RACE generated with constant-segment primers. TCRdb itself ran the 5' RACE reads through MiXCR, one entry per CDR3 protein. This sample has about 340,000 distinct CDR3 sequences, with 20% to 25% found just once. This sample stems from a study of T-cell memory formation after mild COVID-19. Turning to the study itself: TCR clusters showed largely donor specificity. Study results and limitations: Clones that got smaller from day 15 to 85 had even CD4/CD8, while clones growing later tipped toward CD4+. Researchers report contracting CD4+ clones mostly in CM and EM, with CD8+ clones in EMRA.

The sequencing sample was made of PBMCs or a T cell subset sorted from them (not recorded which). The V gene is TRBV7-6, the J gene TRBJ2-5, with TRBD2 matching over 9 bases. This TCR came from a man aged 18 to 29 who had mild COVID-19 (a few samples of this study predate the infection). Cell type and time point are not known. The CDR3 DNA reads TGTGCCAGCAGCCGTGTAGCGGGGGAAGAGACCCAGTACTTC. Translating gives CASSRVAGEETQYF.